Each of the 32 T cell receptor beta chains below was sequenced from the same sample in a study of CD8+CD57+ T cells in acquired aplastic anemia. Genomic DNA acted as the template from which TCR beta VDJ combination and CDR3 sequence profiling were carried out. TCRdb re-called the reads with MiXCR, one entry per CDR3 protein. The sample lists around 200,000 distinct CDR3 sequences, roughly 53% occurring once. Before being chosen for sequencing, patients had shown CD8+CD57+ cell expansion by flow cytometry. The sequenced material came from sorted CD4+, CD8+, or CD8+CD57+ T cells (not recorded which) from PBMCs. These receptor sequences come from a human donor with aplastic anemia.

This clonotype was detected ten times or more. The chain recombines TRBV5-1 with TRBJ1-2; TRBD1 might be the D (5 bases). Germline CDR1 reads SGHRS; CDR2 reads YFSETQ. The CDR3 has 16 amino acids. The ends were cut back, 4 bases at V and 5 bases at J, with 21 bases in the middle. DNA for the CDR3: TGCGCCAGCAGCCCCCGGGACGAGATAATTCCTTATGGCTACACCTTC. Its protein product is CASSPRDEIIPYGYTF.

In the case of this clonotype: A much larger clone differs by one base, so this may be a read error. The rearrangement joins TRBV11-3 to TRBJ2-2; maybe TRBD2 (7 bases). CDR3 length equals 16 residues. Germline V gene sequence: CDR1 SGHNT, CDR2 YENEEA. Here the CDR3 DNA reads TGTGCCAGCAGCAAGGGGGGGGCCGGCCGTACCGGGGAGCCGTTTTTT. This encodes CASSKGGAGRTGEPFF.

This clonotype was detected ten times or more. The chain is built from TRBV6-1 and TRBJ1-1; D is uncertain. Germline V gene data show CDR1 as MNHNS and CDR2 as SASEGT. Trimming took 1 base from V and 1 from J, leaving 7 bases between them. This CDR3 is built from 14 residues. The CDR3 loop is CASSEGTQNTEAFF. CDR3 sequence (DNA): TGTGCCAGCAGTGAAGGGACGCAGAACACTGAAGCTTTCTTT.

This sequence joins TRBV20-1 and TRBJ2-7; 10 nucleotides line up with TRBD2. The germline V gene has CDR1 DFQATT and CDR2 SNEGSKA (reference sequence). CDR3 length: 14 amino acids. After removal of 8 bases from V and 0 bases from J, the junction contained 7 bases not matched to a gene. CDR3 sequence: CSYPPSGSSYEQYF. As DNA, the CDR3 is TGCAGTTATCCCCCTAGCGGGAGCTCCTACGAGCAGTACTTC.

The table lists this clonotype with a few counts. This rearrangement joins TRBV20-1 to TRBJ2-7, with TRBD1 matching over 11 bases. Germline CDR1 DFQATT, CDR2 SNEGSKA (reference sequence). The CDR3 has 16 residues. Losses at the gene ends were 0 bases for V and 6 bases for J; bases not matched to a gene: 10. The CDR3 reads CSARDPKGQGGVEQYF. CDR3 bases: TGCAGTGCTAGAGACCCAAAGGGACAGGGGGGCGTCGAGCAGTACTTC.

The sample holds many counts of this clonotype. This chain links TRBV7-2 with TRBJ1-4; 7 nucleotides agree with TRBD1. Per the germline V gene, CDR1 is SGHTA and CDR2 is FQGNSA. J gave up 5 bases and V 6 bases, and 0 bases lay outside the gene matches. This CDR3 has 12 amino acids. The CDR3 protein is CASRGGNEKLFF. Written as DNA, the CDR3 is TGTGCCAGCAGAGGGGGCAATGAAAAACTGTTTTTT.

This clonotype showed up just a few times. The chain employs TRBV6-1 and TRBJ2-1; the D gene is possibly TRBD2 (6 bases). There are 17 residues in the CDR3. V gave up 2 bases and J gave up 3 bases, with 17 bases separating them. CDR1 and CDR2 from the germline V gene are MNHNS and SASEGT. The CDR3 bases are TGTGCCAGCAGTGAATACGACAAACCGGGACTCTACAATGAGCAGTTCTTC. It yields the protein CASSEYDKPGLYNEQFF.

The chain is built from TRBV11-2 and TRBJ2-1, with 12 bases fitting TRBD2. The CDR3 runs 15 residues. The V segment lost 5 bases and the J segment 5 bases; nucleotides outside the gene matches: 4. Germline CDR1 is SGHAT and CDR2 is FQNNGV. CDR3 loop: CASSQRLAGDNEQFF. CDR3 DNA sequence: TGTGCCAGCAGCCAACGACTAGCGGGGGACAATGAGCAGTTCTTC.

The chain employs TRBV27 and TRBJ1-5; tentative D call: TRBD1 (5 bases). CDR1 is MNHEY and CDR2 is SMNVEV in the germline V gene (reference sequence). V was cut by 5 bases and J by 7 bases, with 15 bases left in between. CDR3 length equals 14 residues. CDR3 nucleotide sequence: TGTGCCAGCAGTGCCAGCTGGGGGGGGCAGCCCCAGCATTTT. The encoded protein is CASSASWGGQPQHF.

Many counts were recorded for this clonotype. V is TRBV20-1 and J is TRBJ2-1; D assignment may be TRBD1 or TRBD2 (5 bases each). The germline V and J ends were trimmed by 7 bases and 0 bases, with 16 bases remaining between them. Per germline, CDR1 DFQATT and CDR2 SNEGSKA (reference sequence). The CDR3 spans 15 residues. DNA for the CDR3: TGCAGTGTTCTAGCTGGGACGAGCTCCTACAATGAGCAGTTCTTC. Translating gives CSVLAGTSSYNEQFF.

In this sample, this clonotype turned up a few times. This sequence may be a read error, since a much larger clone differs from it by one base. The rearrangement links TRBV9 to TRBJ2-1; maybe TRBD2 (6 bases). This CDR3 has 13 amino acids. Germline CDR1 reads SGDLS; CDR2 reads YYNGEE. The V end lost 4 bases, the J end lost 6 bases, and 11 bases lay between the germline ends. The CDR3 loop reads CASSLGTRNEQFF. CDR3 DNA: TGTGCCAGCAGCCTCGGGACTCGCAATGAGCAGTTCTTC.

J is TRBJ2-1 and V is TRBV6-7; the match to TRBD2 covers 7 bases. TRBV6-7 is sorted into the ORF group, with uncertain function. J lost 4 bases, V lost 0 bases, and 6 bases had no gene match. The CDR3 sequence is 16 residues long. The CDR3: CASSYSRTSRYNEQFF. The CDR3 nucleotides read TGTGCCAGCAGTTACTCGAGGACTAGTAGGTACAATGAGCAGTTCTTC.

A remark on this clonotype: A much more abundant neighbour one base away suggests this may be a read error. V usage is TRBV6-5 and J usage is TRBJ1-3, with D possibly matching TRBD1 (5 bases). CDR1 and CDR2 from the germline V gene are MNHEY and SVGAGI. There are 15 residues in the CDR3. CDR3 coding DNA: TGTGCCAGCAGTTACTTGGGGGAAGGGAGAAACACCGTATATTTT. It is translated as CASSYLGEGRNTVYF.

This clonotype was observed at least ten times. The chain couples TRBV9 to TRBJ2-1; D is uncertain. The germline V gene has CDR1 SGDLS and CDR2 YYNGEE. The ends were cut back, 0 bases at V and 7 bases at J, with 8 bases in the middle. CDR3 size: 13 residues. The CDR3 spells CASSVDYGNEQFF. As DNA, the CDR3 is TGTGCCAGCAGCGTAGATTATGGGAATGAGCAGTTCTTC.

V usage is TRBV5-1 and J usage is TRBJ1-3; 7 bases agree with TRBD1. V was clipped by 4 bases and J by 1 base; unmatched bases: 11. Germline V gene sequence: CDR1 SGHRS, CDR2 YFSETQ. The CDR3 loop spans 17 amino acids. The CDR3 nucleotides are TGCGCCAGCAGCCAGTACGGGACAGCGCGATCTGGAAACACCATATATTTT. It codes for CASSQYGTARSGNTIYF. Based on the CDR3 plus reference TRBV5-1 and TRBJ1-3, the full variable domain is KAGVTQTPRYLIKTRGQQVTLSCSPISGHRSVSWYQQTPGQGLQFLFEYFSETQRNKGNFPGRFSGRQFSNSRSEMNVSTLELGDSALYLCASSQYGTARSGNTIYFGEGSWLTVV.

CDR3 protein: CASSLGGLDSYEQYF. CDR3 nucleotide sequence: TGTGCCAGCAGCTTAGGGGGGTTGGACTCCTACGAGCAGTACTTC. The J gene is TRBJ2-7, the V gene TRBV7-9; D might be TRBD1 or TRBD2, each matching 5 bases. Trimming pared 1 base from V and 0 bases from J, leaving 10 bases between. The CDR3 covers 15 residues. Germline loops: CDR1 SEHNR, CDR2 FQNEAQ (reference sequence).

This clonotype was detected many times. The V call is TRBV5-1, the J call TRBJ2-5, with a weak D call TRBD1 (6 bases). CDR3 length equals 13 residues. Between the trimmed V and J ends, which lost 4 bases and 2 bases, there was a span of 9 bases. The germline gives CDR1 SGHRS, CDR2 YFSETQ. The CDR3 nucleotides read TGCGCCAGCAGCACTCAGGGGCAAGAGACCCAGTACTTC. This sequence encodes CASSTQGQETQYF. Full variable domain (outside the CDR3, taken from reference TRBV5-1 and TRBJ2-5): KAGVTQTPRYLIKTRGQQVTLSCSPISGHRSVSWYQQTPGQGLQFLFEYFSETQRNKGNFPGRFSGRQFSNSRSEMNVSTLELGDSALYLCASSTQGQETQYFGPGTRLLVL.

The chain has TRBV2 and TRBJ2-3; TRBD2 aligns across 13 bases. This CDR3 spans 13 amino acids. Germline values: CDR1 SNHLY, CDR2 FYNNEI. V was clipped by 10 bases and J by 6 bases; unmatched bases: 4. As DNA, the CDR3 is TGTGCCACGCGACTAGCGGGGGGCGATACGCAGTATTTT. The encoded protein is CATRLAGGDTQYF.

To note about this clonotype: It may be a read error: a sequence one base away is much more abundant. The chain couples TRBV4-1 to TRBJ1-1; the D is unclear. Trimming stripped 5 bases from V and 7 bases from J, with 23 bases between. This CDR3 region has 16 residues. In germline, CDR1 is MGHRA, CDR2 YSYEKL. DNA of the CDR3: TGCGCCAGCAGCTCTCCGGACGGAGGTGCTCCCGATGAAGCTTTCTTT. Amino acid sequence: CASSSPDGGAPDEAFF.

The V gene is TRBV20-1, the J gene TRBJ2-5; 7 bases align to TRBD1. CDR3 length: 14 residues. Germline V gene sequence: CDR1 DFQATT, CDR2 SNEGSKA (reference sequence). With 6 bases clipped from V and 7 bases from J, the junction kept 14 bases outside the gene matches. CDR3 residues: CSASQVGGRRTQYF. CDR3 sequence (DNA): TGCAGTGCCTCCCAGGTAGGGGGCCGGAGGACCCAGTACTTC.

On this clonotype: The junction and the germline gene differ at one end; a read error may be behind it. The chain recombines TRBV20-1 with TRBJ1-2; D is unclear. The germline V gene encodes CDR1 DFQATT and CDR2 SNEGSKA (reference sequence). The CDR3 totals 8 residues. The CDR3 bases are TGCAGTGCTGGAGACTACACCTTC. This sequence encodes CSAGDYTF.

V usage is TRBV7-9 and J usage is TRBJ2-5; TRBD2 agrees at 10 bases. The trim removed 8 bases at V and 5 bases at J, leaving 14 bases unmatched. CDR3 length: 16 amino acids. CDR1 SEHNR and CDR2 FQNEAQ come from the germline V gene (reference sequence). The CDR3 DNA follows: TGTGCCAGCGTTAGGACGAGCGGGGGGGCCGGGGAGACCCAGTACTTC. Its protein product is CASVRTSGGAGETQYF.

Points on this clonotype: A clone one base away is much larger, so this may be a read error. V is TRBV6-5 and J is TRBJ1-2, with TRBD1 matching 9 bases. The trim removed 4 bases at V and 3 bases at J, leaving 0 bases unmatched. Per germline, CDR1 MNHEY and CDR2 SVGAGI. This CDR3 has 13 residues. The CDR3 nucleotides are TGTGCCAGCAGTTGGACAGGGGACTATGGCTACACCTTC. As protein: CASSWTGDYGYTF.

Worth noting for this clonotype: This may be a read error, as it is one base from a much larger clone. The chain employs TRBV9 and TRBJ2-2, with TRBD2 matching 11 bases. With V trimmed by 0 bases and J by 3 bases, 7 bases remained unmatched. Germline V gene sequence: CDR1 SGDLS, CDR2 YYNGEE. The CDR3 extends over 18 amino acids. DNA for the CDR3: TGTGCCAGCAGCGTAGAAATAGCGGGGGGGGAGGACACCGGGGAGCTGTTTTTT. It specifies CASSVEIAGGEDTGELFF.

This clonotype was counted many times. The chain links TRBV28 to TRBJ1-1; possible D gene TRBD1, 6 bases. The V gene's germline CDR1 is MDHEN and CDR2 SYDVKM. Trimming removed 4 bases at V and 0 bases at J, with 9 bases between. This CDR3 contains 14 residues. CDR3 residues: CASSWGGLNTEAFF. Written as DNA, the CDR3 is TGTGCCAGCAGTTGGGGGGGCCTGAACACTGAAGCTTTCTTT.

This clonotype has a count of ten or more. This chain joins TRBV10-3 and TRBJ2-7, with D tentatively TRBD1 (6 bases). The CDR3 is 15 residues long. The germline gives CDR1 ENHRY, CDR2 SYGVKD. The V gene lost 0 bases and the J gene lost 2 bases, with 11 bases spanning the gap. Here the CDR3 reads CAISESGGQTYEQYF. CDR3 DNA: TGTGCCATCAGTGAGTCGGGTGGACAGACCTACGAGCAGTACTTC.

The chain links TRBV12-3 or TRBV12-4 to TRBJ2-1; D is ambiguous. The CDR3 consists of 13 residues. Trimming stripped 8 bases from V and 7 bases from J, with 15 bases between. The CDR3 coding sequence is TGTGCCAGCGCTGGCTTAGCTGGGAATGAGCAGTTCTTC. Residues: CASAGLAGNEQFF.

This clonotype was seen once. The chain recombines TRBV29-1 with TRBJ1-2; 8 nucleotides agree with TRBD1. Looked up from germline, CDR1 is SQVTM and CDR2 is ANQGSEA. The V gene end was trimmed by 1 base and the J gene end by 6 bases; junction bases not matched to a gene: 7. The CDR3 has 14 amino acids. CDR3 nucleotide sequence: TGCAGCGTTGAAGGCGGTGAGACAGGGGATGGCTACACCTTC. Encoded protein: CSVEGGETGDGYTF.

The chain employs TRBV19 and TRBJ2-7; 11 nucleotides line up with TRBD1. Per germline, CDR1 LNHDA and CDR2 SQIVND (reference sequence). V was clipped by 6 bases and J by 7 bases; unmatched bases: 5. The CDR3 totals 13 residues. The CDR3 region has the DNA TGTGCCAGTAGAACGGGACAGGGGGAAGAGCAGTACTTC. Protein sequence: CASRTGQGEEQYF.

The rearrangement uses TRBV29-1 and TRBJ2-5; unclear D gene. Germline V CDR1 and CDR2: SQVTM, ANQGSEA. There are 13 residues in the CDR3. V lost 3 bases to trimming and J lost 2 bases, with 10 bases between them. The CDR3 region has the DNA TGCAGCGTTGATAAAGGTACACAAGAGACCCAGTACTTC. It yields the protein CSVDKGTQETQYF.

For this clonotype: One base away lies a much larger clone, so this may be a sequencing read error. This CDR3 fails to terminate in the conserved phenylalanine or tryptophan, so it likely reflects a read error. The J gene is TRBJ2-7, the V gene TRBV7-2, with 9 bases lining up with TRBD1. Germline V gene data show CDR1 as SGHTA and CDR2 as FQGNSA. J lost 4 bases, V lost 5 bases, and 12 bases had no gene match. The CDR3 contains 16 residues. The CDR3 sequence is CASSLQTGGAGYEQYL. CDR3 DNA sequence: TGTGCCAGCAGCCTCCAAACAGGGGGCGCCGGATACGAGCAGTACCTC.

The V and J genes are TRBV7-6 and TRBJ2-6; perhaps D is TRBD1 or TRBD2 (5 bases each). V lost 5 bases and J lost 12, with 14 bases in between. Germline CDR1 is SGHVS and CDR2 is FNYEAQ. The CDR3 has 13 amino acids. The CDR3 region is CASSPGTGSVLTF. CDR3 bases: TGTGCCAGCAGCCCCGGGACGGGGAGCGTCCTGACTTTC.